Given below is one TCR beta chain in context. What antigen it recognizes has not been identified. No base qualities exist here, and no much larger clone lies one base off it. The germline V gene supplies CDR1 SQVTM and CDR2 ANQGSEA. For this chain, trimming is 7 bases at the V end and 3 bases at the J end, and the number of junction bases without a gene match is 4. Inclusive of the bounding cysteine and phenylalanine, the CDR3 is 13 residues long. Only the CDR3 DNA stays, 39 bases, in frame from base 1. This sample was taken from a study of T-cell memory formation after mild COVID-19 (dated by TCRdb to the early 2020s). Regarding the complete study: TCR sequence clusters from the two donors were largely donor specific. The cohort comprised two young, previously healthy adult volunteers, one female and one male. T-cell clones expanding and contracting after mild COVID-19 in a couple of donors were tracked by longitudinal TCRalpha and TCRbeta repertoire sequencing.

Ficoll-Paque density gradient centrifugation was the method used to isolate PBMCs. Summary of the overall study and its limitations: SARS-CoV-2 specificity was not confirmed for the second-wave clones peaking on day 37. From day 15 to 85, contracting clones showed balanced CD4/CD8 phenotypes, whereas a second wave of clones that expanded from day 15 to 37 leaned towards CD4+. Only a couple of mild cases were covered in the study, and larger cohorts including severe cases with pre-infection samples were considered necessary. The detection of some responding clones in pre-infection memory suggests that pre-existing cross-reactive memory T cells joined the SARS-CoV-2 response. Contracting CD4+ clones appeared mostly in the CM and EM memory subsets, whereas CD8+ clones were enriched in EMRA.

The sequencer listed for this sample is Illumina NovaSeq 6000. TCRalpha and TCRbeta cDNA libraries were constructed by 5'RACE with constant-segment primers, with sample barcodes and unique molecular identifiers being introduced. Trizol reagent was used to extract RNA from every sample. The libraries were amplified in two PCR steps, and the second step added a second sample barcode and Illumina TruSeq adapters. The libraries were sequenced on an Illumina NovaSeq using 2 x 150 bp paired-end reads. As for the authors' bioinformatics: The reads were demultiplexed and collapsed into UMI-guided consensus sequences using migec v1.2.7. With mixcr v2.1.11, UMI consensuses were aligned to TRA and TRB V and J templates and assembled into clonotypes. A clonotype was counted as expanded or contracted only when both edgeR and NoisET called the clonotype significant, with the noise models trained on biological replicates. For edgeR calls, the thresholds were a false discovery rate-adjusted p below 0.01 and a log2 fold-change of 1. As an exploratory analysis of dynamics, max-normalized trajectories of the 1000 most abundant clonotypes were examined with PCA combined with hierarchical clustering. Separately sequenced CD4+ and CD8+ repertoires were used to assign the CD4 or CD8 phenotype of responding clones. TCRdb passed the public sequencing reads through fastp at Q25 and MiXCR, retaining productive beta sequences. One record per CDR3 amino acid sequence lists the most common genes and DNA. The V and J calls and clone size come from TCRdb's table, not from the authors' own analysis. This sample holds hundreds of thousands of distinct CDR3 sequences; over 15% were observed only once. Clones ranked in the top ten supply 20% to 25% of the sample.

This TCR derives from a man younger than 35 who had mild COVID-19 (a few samples of this study predate the infection). The sample titles of this study are shuffled in the database, so cell type and time point are left out; the donor was told from shared clones. The sample consisted of PBMCs or a T cell subset sorted from them (not recorded which). The chain was built from TRBV29-1 and TRBJ2-5; 11 central nucleotides agree with TRBD2. The bases read TGCAGCGGCGGGACTAGCGGAGAAGAGACCCAGTACTTC. This is translated as CSGGTSGEETQYF.